The 7 T cell receptor beta chains listed next were all sequenced from one sample in a study of blood T cell repertoires in COVID-19. The table came from immunoSEQ multiplex PCR; TCRdb's copy has only in-frame clones and leaves some out. Of over 150,000 clones listed, about 81% are singletons. Specimen: PBMCs or T cells enriched from blood (not recorded which). The receptors derive from a woman aged 30 to 39 who had recovered from COVID-19.

The chain joins TRBV11-2 to TRBJ1-5, with D unclear. The CDR3 is 13 amino acids. V dropped 5 bases and J dropped 2 bases, with 7 bases sitting between them. In germline, CDR1 is SGHAT, CDR2 FQNNGV. The CDR3 sequence is CASSPAGNQPQHF. The CDR3 coding sequence is TGTGCCAGCAGCCCCGCGGGCAATCAGCCCCAGCATTTT.

For this clone: Additional DNA sequences in this sample encode the identical CDR3. The chain combines TRBV28 with TRBJ1-4; D might be TRBD1 (5 bases). The germline V gene encodes CDR1 MDHEN and CDR2 SYDVKM. The CDR3 sequence is 16 residues long. V lost 4 bases to trimming and J lost 8 bases, with 20 bases between them. The CDR3 coding sequence is TGTGCCAGCAGTTGGCGGGGCAGGGCTCGGGGGGAAAAACTGTTTTTT. This codes for CASSWRGRARGEKLFF.

This clone was observed a handful of times. CDR3 in DNA: TGTGCCAGGCCCTTCAACCGACCGATGGGGCTTTTCTATGGCTACACCTTC. Translated: CARPFNRPMGLFYGYTF. The gene calls are TRBV6-4 and TRBJ1-2, with a possible D match to TRBD1 (5 bases). Germline V gives CDR1 MRHNA, CDR2 SNTAGT. The germline V and J ends were trimmed by 9 bases and 4 bases, with 27 bases remaining between them. The CDR3 runs 17 residues.

V usage is TRBV27 and J usage is TRBJ2-7; D call uncertain. Germline CDR1 is MNHEY and CDR2 is SMNVEV (reference sequence). V lost 3 bases to trimming and J lost 4 bases, with 10 bases between them. The CDR3 consists of 13 residues. Here the CDR3 reads CASSFLAEYEQYF. CDR3 coding DNA: TGTGCCAGCAGTTTCCTGGCGGAATACGAGCAGTACTTC.

The chain combines TRBV3-1 (or the pseudogene TRBV3-2) with TRBJ1-1; D is uncertain. Germline CDR1 and CDR2: LGHDT and YNNKEL (reference sequence). The CDR3 consists of 17 residues. V lost 0 bases to trimming and J lost 3 bases, with 17 bases between them. The CDR3 protein is CASSQDQHEGGDTEAFF. As DNA, the CDR3 is TGTGCCAGCAGCCAAGATCAACACGAGGGTGGGGACACTGAAGCTTTCTTT.

Points on this clone: Compared with germline, one end of the junction differs, possibly owing to a read error. Other DNA sequences in the same sample also yield this CDR3. V gene TRBV6-5 combines with J gene TRBJ1-2; the D gene is possibly TRBD1 (6 bases). The CDR3 loop spans 15 amino acids. CDR1 is MNHEY and CDR2 is SVGAGI in the germline V gene. In nucleotides, the CDR3 is TGTGCCAGCAGCTACTCACAGGGAGCTAACTATGGCTACACCTTC. Amino acids: CASSYSQGANYGYTF.

The V call is TRBV3-1 (or the pseudogene TRBV3-2), the J call TRBJ1-3, with 8 bases aligning to TRBD1. Germline CDR1 is LGHDT and CDR2 is YNNKEL (reference sequence). This CDR3 has 15 amino acids. V trimming: 5 bases; J trimming: 2 bases; junction bases outside the gene matches: 5. The CDR3 protein is CASSFGQGPGNTIYF. CDR3 in DNA: TGTGCCAGCAGCTTTGGACAGGGACCTGGAAACACCATATATTTT.